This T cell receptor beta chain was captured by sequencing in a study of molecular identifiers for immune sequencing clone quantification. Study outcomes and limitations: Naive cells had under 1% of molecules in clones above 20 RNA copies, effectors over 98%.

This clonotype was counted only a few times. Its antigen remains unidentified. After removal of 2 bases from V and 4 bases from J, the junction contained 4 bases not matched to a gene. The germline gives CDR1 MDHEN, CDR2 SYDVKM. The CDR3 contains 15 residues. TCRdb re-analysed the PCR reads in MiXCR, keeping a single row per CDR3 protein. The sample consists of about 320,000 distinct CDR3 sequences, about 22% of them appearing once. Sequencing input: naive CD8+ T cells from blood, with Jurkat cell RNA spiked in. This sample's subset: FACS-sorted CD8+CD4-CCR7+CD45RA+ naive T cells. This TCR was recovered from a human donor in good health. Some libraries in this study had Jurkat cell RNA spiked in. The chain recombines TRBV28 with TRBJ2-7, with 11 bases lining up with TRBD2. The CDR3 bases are TGTGCCAGCAGTTTAGTGGCTAGCGGGAGGTACGAGCAGTACTTC. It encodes CASSLVASGRYEQYF.